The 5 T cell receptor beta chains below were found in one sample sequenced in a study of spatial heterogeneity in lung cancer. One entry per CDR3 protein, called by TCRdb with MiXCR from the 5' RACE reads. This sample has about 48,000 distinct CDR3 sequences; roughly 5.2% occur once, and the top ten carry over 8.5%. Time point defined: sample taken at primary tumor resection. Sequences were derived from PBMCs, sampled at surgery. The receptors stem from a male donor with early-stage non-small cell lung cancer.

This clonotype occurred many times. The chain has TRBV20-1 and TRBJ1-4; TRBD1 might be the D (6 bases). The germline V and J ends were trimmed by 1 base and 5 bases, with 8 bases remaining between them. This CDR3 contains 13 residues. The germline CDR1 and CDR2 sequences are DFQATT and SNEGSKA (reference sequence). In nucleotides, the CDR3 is TGCAGTGCTAGAGCCGGGACAAATGAAAAACTGTTTTTT. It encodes CSARAGTNEKLFF.

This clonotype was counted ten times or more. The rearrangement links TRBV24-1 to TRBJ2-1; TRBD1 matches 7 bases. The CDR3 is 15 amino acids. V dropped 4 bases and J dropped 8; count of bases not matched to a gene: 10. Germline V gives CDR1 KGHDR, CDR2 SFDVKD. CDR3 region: CATSDSTTGRHEQFF. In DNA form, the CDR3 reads TGTGCCACCAGTGACTCCACGACAGGGCGGCATGAGCAGTTCTTC.

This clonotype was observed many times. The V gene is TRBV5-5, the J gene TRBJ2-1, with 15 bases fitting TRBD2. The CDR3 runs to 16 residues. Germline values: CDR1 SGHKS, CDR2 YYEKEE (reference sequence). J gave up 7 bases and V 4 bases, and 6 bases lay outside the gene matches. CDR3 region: CASSTRTSGRGNEQFF. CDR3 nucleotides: TGTGCCAGCAGCACACGGACTAGCGGGAGGGGAAATGAGCAGTTCTTC.

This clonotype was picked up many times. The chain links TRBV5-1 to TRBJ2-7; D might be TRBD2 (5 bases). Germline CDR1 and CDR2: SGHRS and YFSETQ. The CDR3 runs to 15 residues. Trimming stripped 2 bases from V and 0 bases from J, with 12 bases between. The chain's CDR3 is CASSFGGSVSYEQYF. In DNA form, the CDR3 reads TGCGCCAGCAGCTTTGGTGGGAGCGTCTCCTACGAGCAGTACTTC.

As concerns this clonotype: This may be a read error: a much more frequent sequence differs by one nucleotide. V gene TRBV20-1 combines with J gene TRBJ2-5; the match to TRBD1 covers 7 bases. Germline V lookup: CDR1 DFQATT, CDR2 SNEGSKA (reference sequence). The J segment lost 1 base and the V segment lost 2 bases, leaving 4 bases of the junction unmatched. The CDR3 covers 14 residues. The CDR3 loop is CSARRTGSQETQYF. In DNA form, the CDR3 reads TGCAGTGCTAGAAGGACAGGCTCCCAAGAGACCCAGTACTTC.